This T cell receptor beta chain is from a study of shared clonotypes between healthy human individuals. The study, taken as a whole, reports: Limited genetic and exposure-history diversity came from having few donors.

On this clone: Antigen unknown.

V lost 0 bases and J 6 bases, leaving 13 bases between the germline ends. Looked up from germline, CDR1 is SGHRS and CDR2 is YFSETQ. The CDR3 runs to 15 residues. For unsorted samples, genomic DNA was extracted from around 86 million PBMCs. Across several immunoSEQ plates, the genomic DNA of each subset was split evenly. This table comes from immunoSEQ multiplex PCR, and its TCRdb copy is limited to in-frame clones, with some not included. Among 470,000 or so clones listed, approximately 84% were seen once. Sequencing was performed on PBMCs. This receptor was obtained from a middle-aged woman in good health. Some clones in this sample may be carry-over from other donors' samples. This chain uses TRBV5-1 with TRBJ2-1, with TRBD2 as a possible D gene (5 bases). The CDR3 reads CASSLVRTSANEQFF. For the CDR3, the DNA is TGCGCCAGCAGCTTGGTACGGACTTCTGCCAATGAGCAGTTCTTC.